This TCR beta chain was profiled in a study of long-term antiretroviral therapy in people with HIV. General observations from the study: Nothing was known about ART adherence, viral resistance or changes in therapy. Following ART, diversity rose but still fell short of transplant donor controls. At every time point, clones expanded before ART dominated the repertoire.

United States facilities provided treatment to all participants with HIV. Germline CDR1 is PRHDT and CDR2 is FYEKMQ (reference sequence). The CDR3 runs to 17 residues. Unmatched junction bases numbered 17, after V lost 2 bases and J lost 7 bases. Sequencing used immunoSEQ v3.0 at survey level. Using immunoSEQ multiplex PCR, the repertoire was profiled, and TCRdb retains in-frame clones only, with some absent. The sample holds about 33,000 clones; approximately 96% are singletons and the top ten take under 2.5%. Note on this clone: What it binds is not known.

The chain links TRBV13 to TRBJ2-7, with 7 nucleotides matching TRBD2. This sequence originates from a man aged 25-40 years with HIV. The material was unsorted PBMCs, obtained around 6.6 years after starting antiretroviral therapy. In nucleotides, the CDR3 is TGTGCCAGCAGCTTAATTGCCCTGGGGGGGTTTGCGGATGAGCAGTACTTC. Residues: CASSLIALGGFADEQYF.